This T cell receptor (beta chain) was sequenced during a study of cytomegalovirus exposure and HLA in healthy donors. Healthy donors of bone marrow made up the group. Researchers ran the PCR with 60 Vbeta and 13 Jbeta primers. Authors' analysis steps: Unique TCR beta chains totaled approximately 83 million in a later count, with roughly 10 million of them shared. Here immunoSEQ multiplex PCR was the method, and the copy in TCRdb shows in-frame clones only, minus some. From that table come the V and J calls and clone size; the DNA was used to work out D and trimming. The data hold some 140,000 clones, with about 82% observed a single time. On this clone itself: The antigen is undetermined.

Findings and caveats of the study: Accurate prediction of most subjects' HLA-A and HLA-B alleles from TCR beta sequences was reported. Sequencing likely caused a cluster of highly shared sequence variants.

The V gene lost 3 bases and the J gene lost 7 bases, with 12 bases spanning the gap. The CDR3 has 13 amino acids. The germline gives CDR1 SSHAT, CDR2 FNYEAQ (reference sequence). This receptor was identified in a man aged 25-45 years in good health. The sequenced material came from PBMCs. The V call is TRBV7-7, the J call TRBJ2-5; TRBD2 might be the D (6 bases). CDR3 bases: TGTGCCAGCAGCTTGGGGCGGGAAGGGACCCAGTACTTC. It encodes CASSLGREGTQYF.